The 12 T cell receptor beta chains reported below all come from one sample, sequenced in a study of blood T cell repertoires in COVID-19. TCRdb's table, derived via immunoSEQ multiplex PCR, lists solely in-frame clones and lacks some. Of tens of thousands of clones in the sample, roughly 80% were seen once. Sequenced: peripheral blood. Source of these receptors: a human donor in a cohort sampled during active COVID-19.

The chain combines TRBV18 with TRBJ1-1; 10 bases are a match to TRBD1. The CDR3 has 15 residues. The V and J ends lost 6 bases and 7 bases, in that order; junction bases with no gene match: 11. CDR1 is KGHSH, CDR2 LQKENI, per germline. In DNA form, the CDR3 reads TGTGCCAGCTCCCCCCCGATGGGACAGGGGCTTGAAGCTTTCTTT. It is translated as CASSPPMGQGLEAFF.

This chain uses TRBV11-2 with TRBJ2-1; 11 positions match TRBD1. Trimming at V came to 5 bases and at J to 4 bases, leaving 4 bases not matched to a gene. This CDR3 spans 15 amino acids. Germline values: CDR1 SGHAT, CDR2 FQNNGV. CDR3 bases: TGTGCCAGCAGCCAGGGACAGGGGGGGTACAATGAGCAGTTCTTC. Translation: CASSQGQGGYNEQFF.

The V gene is TRBV18, the J gene TRBJ2-7; D is perhaps TRBD2 (5 bases). The length of the CDR3 is 13 residues. Germline-derived CDR1 and CDR2 are KGHSH and LQKENI. Trimming left V 2 bases short and J 7 bases short, with 12 bases between. CDR3 amino acids: CASSPISAGEQYF. CDR3 sequence (DNA): TGTGCCAGCTCACCAATCAGCGCGGGTGAGCAGTACTTC.

V is TRBV6-2 or TRBV6-3 and J is TRBJ1-2, with D uncertain. CDR3 length equals 13 residues. Germline V gene lookup returns CDR1 MNHEY and CDR2 SVGEGT. The V and J ends lost 4 bases and 3 bases respectively, with 9 bases between them. The CDR3 reads CASSSQLYYGYTF. The CDR3 DNA reads as TGTGCCAGCAGTTCCCAGTTATACTATGGCTACACCTTC.

The J gene is TRBJ1-5, the V gene TRBV12-3 or TRBV12-4; weak D call: TRBD1 (6 bases). The CDR3 sequence is 12 residues long. Trimming removed 6 bases from V and 7 bases from J, with 10 bases in between. The CDR3 sequence: CASSVRGQPQHF. The CDR3 region has the DNA TGTGCCAGCAGCGTCAGGGGACAGCCCCAGCATTTT.

Comment on this clone: Since the CDR3 does not end with the conserved phenylalanine or tryptophan, this likely comes from a read error. The limits of the CDR3 on the DNA are not certain, so only TCRdb's listed CDR3 is given. V usage is TRBV19 and J usage is TRBJ1-1; the table's D call, TRBD1, has no DNA check behind it. The germline V gene has CDR1 LNHDA and CDR2 SQIVND (reference sequence). The CDR3 sequence runs 14 residues, both termini included. CDR3: CASSIERGTGRFFP.

The V and J genes are TRBV3-1 (or the pseudogene TRBV3-2) and TRBJ1-1; 7 nucleotides agree with TRBD1. The CDR3 consists of 14 residues. Germline CDR1 LGHDT, CDR2 YNNKEL (reference sequence). Trimming took 1 base from V and 11 from J; bases not matched to a gene: 10. The CDR3 reads CASSQAATGRHAFF. The CDR3 nucleotides are TGTGCCAGCAGCCAAGCCGCGACAGGGCGTCATGCTTTCTTT.

In its sample, this clone was seen once. This chain links TRBV2 with TRBJ1-5, with a possible D match to TRBD1 (5 bases). Germline CDR1 SNHLY, CDR2 FYNNEI. This CDR3 has 13 amino acids. Trimming stripped 7 bases from V and 1 base from J, with 8 bases between. Here the CDR3 reads CASKAGSNQPQHF. The CDR3 coding sequence is TGTGCCAGCAAGGCAGGGAGCAATCAGCCCCAGCATTTT.

V usage is TRBV24-1 and J usage is TRBJ2-3; 7 bases are shared with TRBD1. The CDR3 has 15 amino acids. CDR1 is KGHDR, CDR2 SFDVKD, per germline. V dropped 3 bases and J dropped 5; count of bases not matched to a gene: 7. The CDR3 DNA follows: TGTGCCACCAGTGATGGGGACAGCCCCCTAGATACGCAGTATTTT. It specifies CATSDGDSPLDTQYF.

The chain links TRBV7-6 to TRBJ2-7; maybe TRBD2 (7 bases). Germline CDR1 reads SGHVS; CDR2 reads FNYEAQ. V was shortened by 1 base and J by 6 bases, with 22 bases between the two germline ends. The CDR3 covers 17 residues. The CDR3 DNA sequence: TGTGCCAGCAGCTTAGACGCCCTTAGGAGGGGAGGGGGCGAGCAGTACTTC. Translated, it gives CASSLDALRRGGGEQYF.

The chain links TRBV3-1 (or the pseudogene TRBV3-2) to TRBJ1-5; D not resolved. The ends were cut back, 0 bases at V and 4 bases at J, with 4 bases in the middle. The CDR3 covers 13 residues. Germline assignment: CDR1 LGHDT and CDR2 YNNKEL (reference sequence). CDR3 bases: TGTGCCAGCAGCCAAGACGTAAATCAGCCCCAGCATTTT. This encodes CASSQDVNQPQHF.

The CDR3 loop reads CASSLHRSLLHF. CDR3 nucleotide sequence: TGTGCCAGCAGTTTACATCGGTCGCTCCTCCACTTT. The rearrangement uses TRBV12-3 or TRBV12-4 and TRBJ1-6; D is undetermined. The V end was cut by 2 bases, the J end by 15 bases, with 11 bases between. The CDR3 covers 12 residues.